This TCR beta chain was identified during a study of blood T cells in healthy people across ages. Overall study results and limits: Diversity was higher, and naive CD4+ cells more numerous, in long-lived donors than in aged donors.

CDR1 and CDR2 from the germline V gene are SGHTA and FQGNSA. This CDR3 has 15 residues. V lost 5 bases to trimming and J lost 5 bases; unmatched junction nucleotides: 7. Notes on this clonotype: The antigen is unknown.

The authors ran a second PCR of about 6 to 11 cycles using a sample-barcoded 5' primer and a J-beta primer mix. TCRdb passed the 5' RACE reads through MiXCR, listing each CDR3 protein once. The sample lists more than 900,000 distinct CDR3 sequences; around 27% were seen once. The same specimen was also included in a second study, on T cells of mothers and their children.

The chain employs TRBV7-2 and TRBJ2-2; 8 bases fit TRBD1. What was sequenced was blood. The receptor's source is a girl under 10 years old in good health. Written as DNA, the CDR3 is TGTGCCAGCAGCCTGAAGACAGGGGAAACCGGGGAGCTGTTTTTT. It translates to CASSLKTGETGELFF.